Listed below are T cell receptor beta chains from one sample, sequenced in a study of blood T cell repertoires in COVID-19. Here immunoSEQ multiplex PCR was the method, and the copy in TCRdb shows in-frame clones only, minus some. The table shows 150,000 to 200,000 clones, with approximately 85% occurring only once. The sample comprised peripheral blood. These receptor sequences come from a woman in her sixties or seventies with acute or convalescent COVID-19. CDR3s include the opening cysteine and the closing phenylalanine or tryptophan. D genes are given only for firm matches. Clone size is stated in some rows and not others, as once, few, many or a class when expanded.

j_gene	v_gene	d_gene	abundance	CDR3nt	CDR3aa
TRBJ1-1	TRBV10-3	TRBD1	.	TGTGCCATCAGTCCACAGGGGGCATCTATGAACACTGAAGCTTTCTTT	CAISPQGASMNTEAFF
TRBJ2-2	TRBV7-9	.	once	TGTGCCAGCAGCTTCGCCGGGGAGCTGTTTTTT	CASSFAGELFF
TRBJ1-3	TRBV13	.	.	TGTGCCAGCAGCTTATTTGGCATCTCTGGAAACACCATATATTTT	CASSLFGISGNTIYF
TRBJ1-1	TRBV10-2	.	.	TGCGCCAGCAGGGATACCGGGTCGCTTGATCCTGAAGCTTTCTTT	CASRDTGSLDPEAFF
TRBJ2-7	TRBV9	TRBD1	.	TGTGCCAGCAGCGCGGGACAGTTCGGTCGAGAGCAGTACTTC	CASSAGQFGREQYF
TRBJ1-1	TRBV6-5	.	once	TGTGCCAGCACGTTAGGACATCCCGACACTGAAGCTTTCTTT	CASTLGHPDTEAFF
TRBJ2-1	TRBV14	.	.	TGTGCCAGCAGCCAAATAATGTACAATGAGCAGTTCTTC	CASSQIMYNEQFF
TRBJ1-2	TRBV5-1	.	.	TGCGCCAGCAGCTTGGCCCCGACAGCTCCTAACTATGGCTACACCTTC	CASSLAPTAPNYGYTF
TRBJ1-2	TRBV6-5	.	few	TGTGCCAGCAGGACCGGTGGGAGATTGGGCTACACCTTC	CASRTGGRLGYTF
TRBJ1-5	TRBV6-5	TRBD1	.	TGTGCCAGCACCAAGGGACAGGGCAATCAGCCCCAGCATTTT	CASTKGQGNQPQHF
TRBJ2-3	TRBV7-3	.	.	TGTGCCAGCAGCTTAACTGCGGGTACGCAGTATTTT	CASSLTAGTQYF
TRBJ1-1	TRBV12-3/TRBV12-4	.	.	TGTGCCAGCAGTTTAACGGGGGACTCTGAAGCTTTCTTT	CASSLTGDSEAFF
TRBJ1-5	TRBV7-9	TRBD1	few	TGTGCCAGCAGCGCGGGACAGGGACTGTTGGATCAGCCCCAGCATTTT	CASSAGQGLLDQPQHF
TRBJ2-7	TRBV6-6	TRBD2	many	TGTGCCAGCATCTCTTCCACTAGCGGCACCTACGAGCAGTACTTC	CASISSTSGTYEQYF
TRBJ1-2	TRBV7-8	.	.	TGTGCCAGCAGCTTAGGCCCCGGGTTCTATGGCTACACCTTC	CASSLGPGFYGYTF
TRBJ1-5	TRBV6-5	.	.	TGTGCCAGCAGTCCCTCGGGTGGCAACAATCAGCCCCAGCATTTT	CASSPSGGNNQPQHF
TRBJ2-1	TRBV3-1/TRBV3-2	TRBD2	once	TGTGCCAGCAGCCAAGGGAGGACTAGCGGATACAATGAGCAGTTCTTC	CASSQGRTSGYNEQFF
TRBJ1-4	TRBV7-9	.	.	TGTGCCAGCACCCTAGTTCAGGGGGAAAAACTGTTTTTT	CASTLVQGEKLFF
TRBJ1-4	TRBV3-1/TRBV3-2	TRBD1	few	TGTGCCAGCAGCCAGGGGGGACAGTTTAATGAAAAACTGTTTTTT	CASSQGGQFNEKLFF
TRBJ1-1	TRBV5-4	.	.	TGTGCCAGCAGCATTGGGGCAGGGGTCGCGAACACTGAAGCTTTCTTT	CASSIGAGVANTEAFF
TRBJ2-7	TRBV30	TRBD2	.	TGTGCCTGGACCCCGTCCGGACTAGCGGGGAGCTCCTACGAGCAGTACTTC	CAWTPSGLAGSSYEQYF
TRBJ2-5	TRBV4-1	TRBD2	.	TGCGCCAGCAGCCAACAAATAGCGGGAGGTTTAGAGACCCAGTACTTC	CASSQQIAGGLETQYF
TRBJ2-2	TRBV24-1	TRBD1	.	TGTGCCACCAGTGTGGCAGGGGGCACCGGGGAGCTGTTTTTT	CATSVAGGTGELFF
TRBJ2-3	TRBV19	TRBD1	.	TGTGCCACCCGGGACAGGGGTGCAGATACGCAGTATTTT	CATRDRGADTQYF
TRBJ1-3	TRBV7-2	TRBD1	.	TGTGCCAGCAGCTTAGCAGGGACAGCTGGAAACACCATATATTTT	CASSLAGTAGNTIYF
TRBJ1-1	TRBV4-1	TRBD1	.	TGCGCCAGCAGCCAAGAGGACAGGGGGCGAAGGATTGAAGCTTTCTTT	CASSQEDRGRRIEAFF
TRBJ2-4	TRBV23-1	.	.	TGCGCCAGCAGTCGGTGGGAACAGGCGGTTTTACCCTTAGCCAAAAACATTCAGTACTTC	CASSRWEQAVLPLAKNIQYF
TRBJ2-5	TRBV7-9	.	.	TGTGCCAGCAGCCCAACTCAAGAGACCCAGTACTTC	CASSPTQETQYF
TRBJ1-3	TRBV27	.	.	TGTGCCAGCAGTTTACAGGGAGGAAACACCATATATTTT	CASSLQGGNTIYF
TRBJ2-2	TRBV14	TRBD2	.	TGTGCCAGCAGCCAAGCCTTGGCGGGAGGGCACGGGGAGCTGTTTTTT	CASSQALAGGHGELFF
TRBJ2-5	TRBV5-1	TRBD1	.	TGCGCCAGCAGCTTGTATGGGACAGAACAAGAGACCCAGTACTTC	CASSLYGTEQETQYF
TRBJ1-6	TRBV7-8	.	.	TGTGCCAGCAGCTTCGGGACAAGCGGGACTTCACCCCTCCACTTT	CASSFGTSGTSPLHF
TRBJ1-6	TRBV19	TRBD1	once	TGTGCCAGTAGACGCTCCGGGACAGGCTACAATTCACCCCTCCACTTT	CASRRSGTGYNSPLHF
TRBJ1-2	TRBV28	TRBD1	.	TGTGCCAGCAGTCCTAGGGGACAGGGGGCGAGGAGCTATGGCTACACCTTC	CASSPRGQGARSYGYTF
TRBJ2-1	TRBV21-1	.	.	TGTGCCAGCAGCAAAGAGCGCGGGAGGGCCTACAATGAGCAGTTCTTC	CASSKERGRAYNEQFF
TRBJ1-1	TRBV27	.	.	TGTGCCAGCAGTTTGTGGGGGGGGAGGAACACTGAAGCTTTCTTT	CASSLWGGRNTEAFF
TRBJ1-5	TRBV27	.	many	TGTGCCAGCAGTTTAAACGGGAATCGTGGTCAGCCCCAGCATTTT	CASSLNGNRGQPQHF
TRBJ2-5	TRBV30	.	.	TGTGCCTGGAGTGTACAAATACAAGAGACCCAGTACTTC	CAWSVQIQETQYF
TRBJ2-3	TRBV28	TRBD2	once	TGTGCCAGCAGTCTATCTAGCGGGACGACGCAGTATTTT	CASSLSSGTTQYF
TRBJ1-2	TRBV12-3/TRBV12-4	.	.	TGTGCCAGCACCCCACTTCCGGGAGGCTACACCTTC	CASTPLPGGYTF
TRBJ1-2	TRBV28	TRBD1	.	TGTGCCAGCAGTTTATCCACCGGGACAGCATATGGCTACACCTTC	CASSLSTGTAYGYTF
TRBJ1-2	TRBV18	TRBD1	once	TGTGCCAGCTCACCAATGGGACAGGGGAATAATGGCTACACCTTC	CASSPMGQGNNGYTF
TRBJ2-1	TRBV5-5	.	once	TGTGCCAGCAGCCCGCGGCCTACTACTTCTGATGAGCAGTTCTTC	CASSPRPTTSDEQFF
TRBJ2-7	TRBV11-2	TRBD1	few	TGTGCCAGCAGCTTTCTCCTACGGTCGGGACAGGGAGTATACGAGCAGTACTTC	CASSFLLRSGQGVYEQYF
TRBJ2-3	TRBV2	.	.	TGTGCCAGCAGTGAATGGGAGCGGGATACGCAGTATTTT	CASSEWERDTQYF
TRBJ1-1	TRBV7-9	.	.	TGTGCCAGCAGCTTAGGGGGAGGGGAAGCTTTCTTT	CASSLGGGEAFF
TRBJ2-6	TRBV5-1	.	.	TGCGCCAGCAGCTTGGAGGCAGGGTGGACTGGGGCCAACGTCCTGACTTTC	CASSLEAGWTGANVLTF
TRBJ2-7	TRBV28	TRBD1	.	TGTGCCAGCAGTCTTCAACAGGGGTCCCACTACGAGCAGTACTTC	CASSLQQGSHYEQYF
TRBJ2-3	TRBV7-2	TRBD1	many	TGTGCCAGCAGCTTCGTGACAGGGGGCAAAGATACGCAGTATTTT	CASSFVTGGKDTQYF
TRBJ2-2	TRBV4-1	.	few	TGCGCCAGCAGCCGCGGAGGTACCGGGGAGCTGTTTTTT	CASSRGGTGELFF
TRBJ1-3	TRBV19	TRBD1	few	TGTGCCAGTAGTATCCTCCGGGACAGCTCTGGAAACACCATATATTTT	CASSILRDSSGNTIYF
TRBJ2-7	TRBV28	TRBD1	.	TGTGCCAGCAGGTCTCCAATCTCGAACAGGGGGGTGGCTCACTACGAGCAGTACTTC	CASRSPISNRGVAHYEQYF
TRBJ2-7	TRBV6-5	TRBD1	.	TGTGCCAGCATCAGGGACAGGTCAGGGGCCGAGCAGTACTTC	CASIRDRSGAEQYF